This T cell receptor beta chain comes out of a study of T cells in Graves' hyperthyroidism and ophthalmopathy. This clonotype has at least ten counts. It was 8.5 to 10 ml of fresh peripheral blood that supplied the PBMCs. Germline trimming cut 4 bases from V and 4 bases from J; bases unmatched to any gene: 9. The CDR3 has 15 amino acids. Germline loops: CDR1 SGHDT, CDR2 YYEEEE. Amplified regions were TCR beta CDR3 sequences from RNA transcripts. HTBI primers were used for first-round RT-PCR of the TCR CDR3. TCRdb processed the multiplex PCR reads anew with MiXCR; each CDR3 protein has one entry. Of roughly 710,000 distinct CDR3 sequences in the sample, around 40% are singletons; the top ten hold around 31%.

J is TRBJ2-7 and V is TRBV5-6, with 9 bases aligning to TRBD1. This TCR derives from a woman aged 40 to 49 with Graves' hyperthyroidism. The sample comprised blood. CDR3 sequence (DNA): TGTGCCAGCAGCCCACGAAACAGGGGGCTTTACGAGCAGTACTTC. This sequence encodes CASSPRNRGLYEQYF.